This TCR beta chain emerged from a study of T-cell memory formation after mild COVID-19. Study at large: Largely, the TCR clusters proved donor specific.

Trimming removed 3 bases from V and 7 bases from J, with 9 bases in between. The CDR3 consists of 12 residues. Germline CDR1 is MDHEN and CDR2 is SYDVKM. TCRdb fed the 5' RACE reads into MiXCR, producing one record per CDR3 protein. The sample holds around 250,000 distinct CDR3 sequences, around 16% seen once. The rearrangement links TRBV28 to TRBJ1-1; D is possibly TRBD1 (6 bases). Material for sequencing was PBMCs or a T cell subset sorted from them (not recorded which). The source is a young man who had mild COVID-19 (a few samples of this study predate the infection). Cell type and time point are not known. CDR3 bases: TGTGCCAGCAGTTTCTCCAGGGGTGAAGCTTTCTTT. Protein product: CASSFSRGEAFF.